One sample yielded the 7 T cell receptor beta chains listed below, sequenced in a study of T-cell reconstitution after alpha-beta-depleted transplantation in children. TCRbeta library construction was performed incorporating unique molecular identifiers. Via MiXCR, TCRdb re-called the PCR reads, giving one row per CDR3 protein. The repertoire holds a few hundred thousand distinct CDR3 sequences, with over 10% as singletons. The sequenced sample was PBMCs, mostly from graft donor cells, obtained 360 days after TCRalphabeta/CD19-depleted stem cell transplant. These receptors all stem from a male patient younger than 18 who had a stem cell transplant for acute myeloid leukemia, so the T cells may come from the graft donor.

This clonotype was recorded a few times. V usage is TRBV4-3 and J usage is TRBJ2-3, with D possibly being TRBD1 or TRBD2 (6 bases each). This CDR3 spans 16 amino acids. CDR1 is LGHNA, CDR2 YSLEER, per germline. The germline V and J ends were trimmed by 4 bases and 1 base, with 15 bases remaining between them. This CDR3 reads CASSLGGLVGTDTQYF. CDR3 bases: TGCGCCAGCAGCCTTGGGGGGCTAGTCGGCACAGATACGCAGTATTTT.

The J gene is TRBJ2-7, the V gene TRBV12-3 or TRBV12-4; no firm D call. V was trimmed by 6 bases and J by 3 bases, leaving 6 bases between them. The CDR3 runs to 11 residues. The DNA for the CDR3 is TGTGCCAGCAGCCGGCACTACGAGCAGTACTTC. This encodes CASSRHYEQYF.

J is TRBJ2-7 and V is TRBV7-3, with D tentatively TRBD2 (7 bases). Germline CDR1 reads SGHTA; CDR2 reads FQGTGA. The ends were cut back, 5 bases at V and 2 bases at J, with 13 bases in the middle. The CDR3 is 14 amino acids. The CDR3 nucleotides read TGTGCCAGCAGCCAGTTGGGGGGGCCCTACGAGCAGTACTTC. Its translation is CASSQLGGPYEQYF. The full variable domain, with the rest looked up from reference TRBV7-3 and TRBJ2-7, is GAGVSQTPSNKVTEKGKYVELRCDPISGHTALYWYRQSLGQGPEFLIYFQGTGAADDSGLPNDRFFAVRPEGSVSTLKIQRTERGDSAVYLCASSQLGGPYEQYFGPGTRLTVT.

On this clonotype: No conserved phenylalanine or tryptophan ends this CDR3, so it is likely a read error. The chain combines TRBV6-2 or TRBV6-3 with TRBJ2-1, with 10 bases identical to TRBD2. J was trimmed by 4 bases and V by 4 bases; bases with no gene match: 7. CDR3 length: 16 residues. Germline V lookup: CDR1 MNHEY, CDR2 SVGEGT. CDR3 DNA: TGTGCCAGCAGTTCACCGCTAGCGGGAGCTTACAATGAGCAGTTCTCC. Encoded protein: CASSSPLAGAYNEQFS.

V gene TRBV10-3 combines with J gene TRBJ1-4; the D gene is possibly TRBD1 (6 bases). The CDR3 extends over 14 amino acids. The V gene lost 3 bases and the J gene lost 7 bases, with 12 bases spanning the gap. Germline values: CDR1 ENHRY, CDR2 SYGVKD. The CDR3 spells CAISDSGGTEKLFF. CDR3 coding DNA: TGTGCCATCAGTGATTCCGGGGGCACTGAAAAACTGTTTTTT.

There are many counts of this clonotype. The chain carries TRBV3-1 and TRBJ1-1; D not certain. Per the germline V gene, CDR1 is LGHDT and CDR2 is YNNKEL (reference sequence). Trimming took off 0 bases at V and 3 bases at J, with 17 bases between the two ends. The CDR3 extends over 17 amino acids. CDR3 protein: CASSQDVSGLMDTEAFF. CDR3 sequence (DNA): TGTGCCAGCAGCCAAGATGTAAGCGGGCTGATGGACACTGAAGCTTTCTTT. The full variable domain, with the rest looked up from reference TRBV3-1 and TRBJ1-1, is DTAVSQTPKYLVTQMGNDKSIKCEQNLGHDTMYWYKQDSKKFLKIMFSYNNKELIINETVPNRFSPKSPDKAHLNLHINSLELGDSAVYFCASSQDVSGLMDTEAFFGQGTRLTVV.

V usage is TRBV4-1 and J usage is TRBJ2-3, with TRBD2 matching 12 bases. CDR1 MGHRA and CDR2 YSYEKL come from the germline V gene. The CDR3 extends over 17 amino acids. J was trimmed by 2 bases and V by 0 bases; bases with no gene match: 3. This CDR3 reads CASSQEASGRATDTQYF. The CDR3 bases are TGCGCCAGCAGCCAAGAGGCTAGCGGGAGGGCCACAGATACGCAGTATTTT.